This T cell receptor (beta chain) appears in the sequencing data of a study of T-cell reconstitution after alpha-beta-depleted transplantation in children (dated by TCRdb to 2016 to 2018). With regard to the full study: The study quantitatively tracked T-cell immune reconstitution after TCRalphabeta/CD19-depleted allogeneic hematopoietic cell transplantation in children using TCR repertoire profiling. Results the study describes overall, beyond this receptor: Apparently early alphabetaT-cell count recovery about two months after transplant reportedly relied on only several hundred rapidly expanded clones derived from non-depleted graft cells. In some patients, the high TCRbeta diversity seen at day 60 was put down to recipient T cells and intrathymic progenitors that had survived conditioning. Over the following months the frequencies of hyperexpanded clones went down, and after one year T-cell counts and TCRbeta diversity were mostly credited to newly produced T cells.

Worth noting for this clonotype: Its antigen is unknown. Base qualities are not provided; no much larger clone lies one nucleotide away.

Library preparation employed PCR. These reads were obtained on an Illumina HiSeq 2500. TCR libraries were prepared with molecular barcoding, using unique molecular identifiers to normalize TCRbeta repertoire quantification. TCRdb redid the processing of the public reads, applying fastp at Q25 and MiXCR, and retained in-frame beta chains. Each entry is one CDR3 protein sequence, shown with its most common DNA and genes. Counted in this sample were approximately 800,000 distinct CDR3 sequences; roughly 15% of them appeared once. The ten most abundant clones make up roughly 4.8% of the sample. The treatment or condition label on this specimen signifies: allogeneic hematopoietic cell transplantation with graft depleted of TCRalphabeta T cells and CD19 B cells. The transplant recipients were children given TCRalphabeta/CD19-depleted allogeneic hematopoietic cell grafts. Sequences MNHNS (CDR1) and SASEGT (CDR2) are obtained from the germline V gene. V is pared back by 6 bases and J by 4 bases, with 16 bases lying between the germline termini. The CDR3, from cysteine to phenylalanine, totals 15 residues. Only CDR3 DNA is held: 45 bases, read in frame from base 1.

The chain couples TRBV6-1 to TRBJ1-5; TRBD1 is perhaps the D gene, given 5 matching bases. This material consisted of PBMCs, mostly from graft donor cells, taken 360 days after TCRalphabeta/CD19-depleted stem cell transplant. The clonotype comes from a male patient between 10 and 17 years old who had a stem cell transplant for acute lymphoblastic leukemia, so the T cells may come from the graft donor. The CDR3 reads CASRQRDGLNQPQHF. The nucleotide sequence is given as TGTGCCAGCAGGCAGCGGGACGGACTAAATCAGCCCCAGCATTTT.